One and the same sample provided the 23 T cell receptor beta chains below, sequenced in a study of blood T cell repertoires in COVID-19. TCRdb keeps only in-frame clones here, not all; method: immunoSEQ multiplex PCR. The table has more than 50,000 clones, 60% to 75% seen once. Material: peripheral blood. These receptors were taken from a woman aged 80 or older with acute or convalescent COVID-19.

The chain couples TRBV19 to TRBJ2-5; 7 nucleotides match TRBD1. This CDR3 has 14 residues. V lost 4 bases, J lost 1 base, and 3 bases stayed unmatched. Germline V CDR1 and CDR2: LNHDA, SQIVND (reference sequence). The CDR3 DNA follows: TGTGCCAGTAGTAACAGGGGTGGCCAAGAGACCCAGTACTTC. Its translation is CASSNRGGQETQYF.

In its sample, this clone was seen many times. The chain is built from TRBV5-5 and TRBJ2-7; D may be TRBD2 (5 bases). The germline gives CDR1 SGHKS, CDR2 YYEKEE (reference sequence). CDR3 length: 13 amino acids. Between the trimmed V and J ends, which lost 2 bases and 8 bases, there was a span of 14 bases. CDR3 region: CASSLESSRQQYF. The CDR3 nucleotides are TGTGCCAGCAGCTTAGAATCTAGCCGGCAGCAGTACTTC. The full variable domain, with the rest looked up from reference TRBV5-5 and TRBJ2-7, is DAGVTQSPTHLIKTRGQQVTLRCSPISGHKSVSWYQQVLGQGPQFIFQYYEKEERGRGNFPDRFSARQFPNYSSELNVNALLLGDSALYLCASSLESSRQQYFGPGTRLTVT.

V is TRBV15 and J is TRBJ2-7; possible D gene TRBD2, 6 bases. The CDR3 consists of 14 residues. CDR1 is LNHNV, CDR2 YYDKDF, per germline (reference sequence). Deletions cut 1 base from V and 2 bases from J, with 9 bases between. The CDR3 here is CATSRVRGPYEQYF. The CDR3 DNA sequence: TGTGCCACCAGCAGAGTGCGGGGACCCTACGAGCAGTACTTC.

J is TRBJ2-2 and V is TRBV7-8; 12 nucleotides match TRBD2. Germline V gene data show CDR1 as SGHVS and CDR2 as FQNEAQ. The V and J ends lost 4 bases and 6 bases, in that order; junction bases with no gene match: 3. The CDR3 consists of 15 residues. The chain's CDR3 is CASSSLAGGPGELFF. The CDR3 region has the DNA TGTGCCAGCAGCTCACTAGCGGGAGGCCCCGGGGAGCTGTTTTTT. Complete variable domain (other parts from reference TRBV7-8 and TRBJ2-2): GAGVSQSPRYKVAKRGQDVALRCDPISGHVSLFWYQQALGQGPEFLTYFQNEAQLDKSGLPSDRFFAERPEGSVSTLKIQRTQQEDSAVYLCASSSLAGGPGELFFGEGSRLTVL.

For this clone: The germline gene is not matched at one end of the junction; a read error may be the cause. The V gene is TRBV2, the J gene TRBJ2-1; tentative D call: TRBD1 (6 bases). Germline V gene lookup returns CDR1 SNHLY and CDR2 FYNNEI. This CDR3 is 11 amino acids long. CDR3: CASSEDRLRVF. The CDR3 nucleotides read TGTGCCAGCAGTGAGGACAGACTAAGGGTCTTC.

This sequence joins TRBV29-1 and TRBJ1-2; perhaps TRBD1 as D (6 bases). This CDR3 contains 13 residues. The germline V gene encodes CDR1 SQVTM and CDR2 ANQGSEA. The V and J ends lost 5 bases and 0 bases respectively, with 10 bases between them. The CDR3 DNA reads TGCAGCGTTAACTCAGGGGCTAACTATGGCTACACCTTC. Protein sequence: CSVNSGANYGYTF.

The chain uses TRBV5-1 and TRBJ2-3, with TRBD1 matching 9 bases. This CDR3 region has 17 residues. The ends lost 0 bases at V and 2 bases at J; junction bases unmatched: 7. Germline-derived CDR1 and CDR2 are SGHRS and YFSETQ. The CDR3 coding sequence is TGCGCCAGCAGCTTGGATTTCCGGGACAGGGACACAGATACGCAGTATTTT. Its translation is CASSLDFRDRDTDTQYF.

This sequence joins TRBV27 and TRBJ1-1; no clear D gene. Trimming removed 6 bases at V and 5 bases at J, with 13 bases between. The CDR3 is 13 amino acids. The germline V gene encodes CDR1 MNHEY and CDR2 SMNVEV (reference sequence). Here the CDR3 reads CASRWESKTEAFF. The DNA of the CDR3 is TGTGCCAGCAGGTGGGAGTCAAAAACTGAAGCTTTCTTT.

The J gene is TRBJ2-2, the V gene TRBV4-3, with D possibly being TRBD1 (5 bases). Germline CDR1 LGHNA, CDR2 YSLEER. The ends were cut back, 1 base at V and 1 base at J, with 7 bases in the middle. The CDR3 spans 15 residues. The CDR3 is CASSQVGLNTGELFF. CDR3 in DNA: TGCGCCAGCAGCCAAGTGGGGCTGAACACCGGGGAGCTGTTTTTT.

Turning to this clone: Sequence at one end of the junction differs from germline and may be a read error. The CDR3 sequence: CVSSQDISCGLAVPRGDTQYF. The CDR3, as DNA: TGTGTCAGCAGCCAAGATATCTCTTGCGGGCTAGCGGTCCCGCGAGGAGATACGCAGTATTTT. The genes are TRBV3-1 (or the pseudogene TRBV3-2) and TRBJ2-3; 7 bases line up with TRBD2. This CDR3 has 21 residues. Germline V gene data show CDR1 as LGHDT and CDR2 as YNNKEL (reference sequence).

The sample holds a few counts of this clone. J is TRBJ2-5 and V is TRBV11-3, with 7 bases matching TRBD1. With V trimmed by 4 bases and J by 9 bases, 11 bases remained unmatched. Germline loops: CDR1 SGHNT, CDR2 YENEEA. The CDR3 sequence is 14 residues long. The CDR3 region has the DNA TGTGCCAGCAGCTCCGGGACAGTTCCCAAGGCCCAGTACTTC. This translates into CASSSGTVPKAQYF.

This clone was seen more than once but under ten times. This sequence joins TRBV19 and TRBJ2-4; 8 nucleotides match TRBD1. Trimming removed 1 base from V and 9 bases from J; junction bases left unmatched: 8. Germline values: CDR1 LNHDA, CDR2 SQIVND (reference sequence). This CDR3 has 15 amino acids. The CDR3 DNA is TGTGCCAGTAGTATAGCCCTCGGACAGGGCGGCATTCAGTACTTC. Translation gives CASSIALGQGGIQYF.

This clone appeared a few times. This chain links TRBV7-2 with TRBJ2-5; 10 nucleotides line up with TRBD2. The CDR3 sequence is 15 residues long. The V segment lost 11 bases and the J segment 2 bases; nucleotides outside the gene matches: 11. In germline, CDR1 is SGHTA, CDR2 FQGNSA. CDR3 sequence reads: CAGSLAGDSQETQYF. The CDR3 DNA sequence: TGTGCCGGGTCGCTAGCGGGAGACTCTCAAGAGACCCAGTACTTC.

V gene TRBV18 combines with J gene TRBJ2-5, with 10 bases fitting TRBD1. The length of the CDR3 is 15 residues. J was trimmed by 5 bases and V by 6 bases; bases with no gene match: 9. Germline CDR1 reads KGHSH; CDR2 reads LQKENI. The DNA for the CDR3 is TGTGCCAGCTCCCCCGGGACAGGGGAGGTCGAGACCCAGTACTTC. Translating gives CASSPGTGEVETQYF. Full variable domain (remainder filled in from reference TRBV18 and TRBJ2-5): NAGVMQNPRHLVRRRGQEARLRCSPMKGHSHVYWYRQLPEEGLKFMVYLQKENIIDESGMPKERFSAEFPKEGPSILRIQQVVRGDSAAYFCASSPGTGEVETQYFGPGTRLLVL.

The chain combines TRBV20-1 with TRBJ2-5; D gene unclear. The CDR3 totals 11 residues. Germline CDR1 is DFQATT and CDR2 is SNEGSKA (reference sequence). V lost 5 bases to trimming and J lost 5 bases, with 9 bases between them. The CDR3 is CSAPARETQYF. The CDR3 coding sequence is TGCAGTGCTCCAGCTAGGGAGACCCAGTACTTC.

About this clone: Compared with germline, one end of the junction differs, possibly owing to a read error. J is TRBJ1-2 and V is TRBV12-3 or TRBV12-4, with D unresolved. There are 11 residues in the CDR3. DNA of the CDR3: TGTGCCAGCAGGGTCGGAGGTTGGACGGTCTTC. The encoded protein is CASRVGGWTVF.

This chain links TRBV5-1 with TRBJ2-3, with 9 bases matching TRBD1. There are 14 residues in the CDR3. Looked up from germline, CDR1 is SGHRS and CDR2 is YFSETQ. Trimming took 2 bases from V and 6 from J; bases not matched to a gene: 4. The DNA of the CDR3 is TGCGCCAGCAGCTTTACCGGACAGGGGGATACGCAGTATTTT. Translation: CASSFTGQGDTQYF. Using reference TRBV5-1 and TRBJ2-3 for the parts outside the CDR3, the full variable domain is KAGVTQTPRYLIKTRGQQVTLSCSPISGHRSVSWYQQTPGQGLQFLFEYFSETQRNKGNFPGRFSGRQFSNSRSEMNVSTLELGDSALYLCASSFTGQGDTQYFGPGTRLTVL.

The chain uses TRBV6-5 and TRBJ1-5, with D maybe TRBD1 (6 bases). The CDR3 totals 14 residues. Germline-derived CDR1 and CDR2 are MNHEY and SVGAGI. V was trimmed by 2 bases and J by 4 bases, leaving 9 bases between them. CDR3 bases: TGTGCCAGCAGTTACGGACAGCCGAATCAGCCCCAGCATTTT. It yields the protein CASSYGQPNQPQHF.

This clone was observed a handful of times. The genes are TRBV6-5 and TRBJ2-7; 7 bases fit TRBD1. The germline CDR1 and CDR2 sequences are MNHEY and SVGAGI. The CDR3 totals 11 residues. V was pared by 9 bases and J by 2 bases, with 1 base of the junction left unmatched. The CDR3 loop is CASTGAYEQYF. The CDR3 coding sequence is TGTGCCAGTACAGGGGCCTACGAGCAGTACTTC.

The V call is TRBV7-2, the J call TRBJ1-6; perhaps TRBD1 as D (5 bases). The CDR3 consists of 15 residues. V was clipped by 1 base and J by 5 bases, with 9 bases between them. Germline CDR1 and CDR2: SGHTA and FQGNSA. The CDR3 loop reads CASSLVGGDNSPLHF. In nucleotides, the CDR3 is TGTGCCAGCAGCTTAGTTGGGGGGGATAATTCACCCCTCCACTTT.

CDR3 amino acids: CASSLTGSGQPQHF. CDR3 DNA sequence: TGCGCCAGCAGCCTGACAGGTTCGGGCCAGCCCCAGCATTTT. The chain is built from TRBV10-2 and TRBJ1-5, with a possible D match to TRBD1 (6 bases). The CDR3 loop spans 14 amino acids. V was cut by 6 bases and J by 7 bases, with 16 bases left in between. CDR1 and CDR2 from the germline V gene are WSHSY and SAAADI.

The chain has TRBV29-1 and TRBJ2-1; D gene ambiguous. CDR3 length: 14 amino acids. With 2 bases removed from V and 7 bases from J, the gap between germline ends came to 15 bases. The V gene's germline CDR1 is SQVTM and CDR2 ANQGSEA. CDR3 sequence (DNA): TGCAGCGTTGAAAGGTTCCTAACGGGTAATGAGCAGTTCTTC. Its translation is CSVERFLTGNEQFF.

The chain carries TRBV29-1 and TRBJ2-1; TRBD2 matches 11 bases. With 4 bases clipped from V and 4 bases from J, the junction kept 21 bases outside the gene matches. CDR1 is SQVTM and CDR2 is ANQGSEA in the germline V gene. The CDR3 has 20 residues. This CDR3 reads CSVGVIKGFGASGRYNEQFF. CDR3 bases: TGCAGCGTTGGTGTTATAAAAGGTTTTGGGGCTAGCGGGAGGTACAATGAGCAGTTCTTC.